The T cell receptor (beta chain) under discussion was sequenced for a study of post-analysis software for immune sequencing data (dated by TCRdb to the mid-2010s). In terms of the full investigation: Recorded disease courses included relapsing-remitting, secondary progressive and progressive-relapsing multiple sclerosis, with some patients lacking subtype annotation. A subset of samples was prepared in parallel using single-end sample barcoding, then pooled and co-amplified after Illumina adapter ligation. The multiple sclerosis patient repertoires were compared with 11 previously published healthy control repertoires from donors aged about 6 to 25 years.

Study-wide conclusions, independent of this receptor: Roughly 5 TRBV segments, including TRBV5-6, TRBV5-1 and TRBV20-1, were significantly more frequent in patients than controls. Normalized Chao1 diversity was significantly lower in multiple sclerosis patients than controls, suggesting substantial peripheral T-cell clonal expansion. Direct clustering with F measure revealed strong co-clustering of samples prepared in the same batch, which led to a batch-effect correction. The multiple sclerosis patient group was slightly younger than the control group.

This clonotype appeared a single time. It has no known antigen specificity. There are no base qualities to consult, and no much larger clone falls within one base. Trimming removed 5 bases from V and 4 bases from J; the gene matches leave 9 bases unexplained. Spanning cysteine to phenylalanine, the CDR3 consists of 14 amino acids. The DNA shown is the 42-base CDR3, in frame from base 1. CDR1 and CDR2 are drawn from the germline V gene (reference sequence): DFQATT, SNEGSKA. To demonstrate the VDJtools post-analysis software, TCR beta repertoires were profiled from the peripheral blood of about 13 young patients with multiple sclerosis. The multiple sclerosis patients were children and adolescents between roughly 6 and 15 years of age. Receptors were amplified or captured by PCR. TCRdb names Illumina HiSeq 2500 as the instrument used. To reduce PCR and sequencing biases, unique molecular identifiers were incorporated into the TCR beta cDNA libraries. Every 1 to 10 million input T cells yielded 500,000 or so cDNA molecules, meaning each molecule approximated one T cell. The patient libraries were prepared and sequenced with the same protocol used for the earlier healthy control dataset. Samples belonging to the same batch were prepared together, multiplexed and sequenced on a shared HiSeq lane. The published analysis was carried out like this. Raw barcoded reads were processed with MIGEC, and single-read molecular identifier groups were discarded before consensus assembly and CDR3 extraction. Clonotype tables were post-analysed with VDJtools, and diversity was normalized by down-sampling all datasets to the smallest sample size. In repertoire overlap clustering, CDR3 amino acid sequences, but not nucleotide sequences, were matched to correct batch-related cross-sample contamination. Using fastp trimming at Q25 and MiXCR clonotype assembly, TCRdb reanalyzed the public sequencing data and kept in-frame beta chains. Under each unique CDR3 protein, matching rows form one entry showing the most common genes and DNA. TCRdb's processing, not the authors', yielded these V and J calls. Recorded for this sample are 450,000 to 700,000 distinct CDR3 sequences; roughly 46% of them occurred a single time. The ten largest clones represent 1.7% of the sample.

The V gene is TRBV20-1 and the J gene is TRBJ2-5, with 8 central nucleotides matching TRBD2. This sequence was found in a girl aged 5-17 years with multiple sclerosis. Sequenced sample: blood. The bases are TGCAGTGCTGAACCGACTAGCGTGGGAGAGACCCAGTACTTC. The resulting protein is CSAEPTSVGETQYF.